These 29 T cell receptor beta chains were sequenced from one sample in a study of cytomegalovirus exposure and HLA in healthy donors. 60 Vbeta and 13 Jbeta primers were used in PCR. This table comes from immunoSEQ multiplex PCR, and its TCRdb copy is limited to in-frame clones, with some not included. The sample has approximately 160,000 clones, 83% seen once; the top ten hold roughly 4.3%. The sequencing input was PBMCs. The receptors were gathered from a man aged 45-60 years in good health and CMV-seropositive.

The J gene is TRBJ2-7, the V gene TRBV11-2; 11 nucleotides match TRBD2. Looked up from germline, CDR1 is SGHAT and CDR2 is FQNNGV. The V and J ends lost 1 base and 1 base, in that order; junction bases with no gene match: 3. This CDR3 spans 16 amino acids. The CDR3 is CASSLGGLAVSYEQYF. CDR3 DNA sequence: TGTGCCAGCAGCTTAGGGGGACTAGCGGTTTCCTACGAGCAGTACTTC.

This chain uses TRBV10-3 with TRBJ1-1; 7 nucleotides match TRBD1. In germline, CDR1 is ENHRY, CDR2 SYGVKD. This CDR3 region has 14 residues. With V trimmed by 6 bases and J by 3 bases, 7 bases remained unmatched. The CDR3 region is CAISATGRHTEAFF. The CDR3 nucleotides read TGTGCCATCAGCGCGACAGGGCGACACACTGAAGCTTTCTTT.

Written as DNA, the CDR3 is TGTGCCAGCAGGATCACGGAGAATGAGCAGTTCTTC. Its translation is CASRITENEQFF. The chain uses TRBV27 and TRBJ2-1; D uncertain. The CDR3 is 12 residues long. V lost 6 bases and J 7 bases, leaving 10 bases between the germline ends. Germline V gene sequence: CDR1 MNHEY, CDR2 SMNVEV (reference sequence).

CDR3 nucleotides: TGCAGCGTTCTTCTTAGCAGCAATCAGCCCCAGCATTTT. It codes for CSVLLSSNQPQHF. The gene calls are TRBV29-1 and TRBJ1-5; D remains ambiguous. Germline values: CDR1 SQVTM, CDR2 ANQGSEA. With 5 bases removed from V and 1 base from J, the gap between germline ends came to 9 bases. This CDR3 comprises 13 residues.

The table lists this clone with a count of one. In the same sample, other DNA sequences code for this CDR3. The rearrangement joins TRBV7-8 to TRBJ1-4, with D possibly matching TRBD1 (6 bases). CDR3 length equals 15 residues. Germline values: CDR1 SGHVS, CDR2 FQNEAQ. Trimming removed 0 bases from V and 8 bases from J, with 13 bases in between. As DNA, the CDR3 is TGTGCCAGCAGCTTAGCACAGGGTTCGTGGGAAAAACTGTTTTTT. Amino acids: CASSLAQGSWEKLFF.

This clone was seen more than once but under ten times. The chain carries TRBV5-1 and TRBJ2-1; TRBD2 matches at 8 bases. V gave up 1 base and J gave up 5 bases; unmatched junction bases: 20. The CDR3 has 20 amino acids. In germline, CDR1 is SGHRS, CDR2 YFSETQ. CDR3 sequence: CASSLNRGTRTLPENNEQFF. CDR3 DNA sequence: TGCGCCAGCAGCTTGAATAGGGGGACTAGAACTCTCCCGGAAAACAATGAGCAGTTCTTC.

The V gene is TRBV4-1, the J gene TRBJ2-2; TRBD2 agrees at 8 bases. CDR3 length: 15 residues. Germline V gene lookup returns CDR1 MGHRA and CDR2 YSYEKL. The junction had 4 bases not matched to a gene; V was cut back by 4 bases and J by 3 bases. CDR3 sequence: CASSPGGGYTGELFF. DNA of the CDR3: TGCGCCAGCAGCCCAGGCGGGGGGTACACCGGGGAGCTGTTTTTT.

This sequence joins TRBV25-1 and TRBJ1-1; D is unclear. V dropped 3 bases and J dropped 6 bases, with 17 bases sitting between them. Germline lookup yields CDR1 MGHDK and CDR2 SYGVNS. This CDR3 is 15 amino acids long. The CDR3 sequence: CASSDLFGRPPEAFF. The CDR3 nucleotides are TGTGCCAGCAGTGATTTATTCGGCAGGCCGCCTGAAGCTTTCTTT.

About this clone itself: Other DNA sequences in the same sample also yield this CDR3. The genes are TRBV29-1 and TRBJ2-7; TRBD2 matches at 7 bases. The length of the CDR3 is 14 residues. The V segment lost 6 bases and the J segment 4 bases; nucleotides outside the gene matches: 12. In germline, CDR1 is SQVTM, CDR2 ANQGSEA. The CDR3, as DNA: TGCAGCGTAACCAAAAGCGGGACGTTATACGAGCAGTACTTC. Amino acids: CSVTKSGTLYEQYF.

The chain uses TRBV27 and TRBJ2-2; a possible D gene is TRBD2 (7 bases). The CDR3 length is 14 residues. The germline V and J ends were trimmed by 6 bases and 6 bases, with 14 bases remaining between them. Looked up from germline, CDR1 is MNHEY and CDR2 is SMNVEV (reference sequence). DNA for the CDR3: TGTGCCAGCAGCCTGGGGCGGGGGCCCGGGGAGCTGTTTTTT. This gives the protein CASSLGRGPGELFF.

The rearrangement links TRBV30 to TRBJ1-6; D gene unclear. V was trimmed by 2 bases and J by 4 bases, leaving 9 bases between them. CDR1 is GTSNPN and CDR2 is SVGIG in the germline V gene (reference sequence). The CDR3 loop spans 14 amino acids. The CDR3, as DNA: TGTGCCTGGAGTTATGAGGGTTATAATTCACCCCTCCACTTT. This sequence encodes CAWSYEGYNSPLHF.

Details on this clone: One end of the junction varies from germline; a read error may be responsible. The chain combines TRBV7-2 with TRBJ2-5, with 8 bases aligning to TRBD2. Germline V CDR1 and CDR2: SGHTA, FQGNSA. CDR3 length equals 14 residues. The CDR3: CASSRPGGAETRYF. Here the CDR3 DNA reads TGTGCCAGCAGCCGGCCGGGGGGGGCGGAGACCCGGTACTTC.

The CDR3: CASSFGTSGGRSYEQYF. Written as DNA, the CDR3 is TGTGCCAGCAGCTTCGGGACTAGCGGGGGCCGCTCCTACGAGCAGTACTTC. The chain recombines TRBV5-4 with TRBJ2-5; TRBD2 matches at 14 bases. The end of the DNA fits TRBJ2-7 better, so the J call may be wrong. The CDR3 is 17 amino acids. Germline V gene lookup returns CDR1 SGHNT and CDR2 YYREEE (reference sequence).

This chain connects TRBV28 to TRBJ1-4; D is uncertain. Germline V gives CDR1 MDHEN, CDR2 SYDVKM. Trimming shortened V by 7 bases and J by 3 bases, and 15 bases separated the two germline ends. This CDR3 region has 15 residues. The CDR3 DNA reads TGTGCCAGCACCGCAATCGGGAGAGCTAATGAAAAACTGTTTTTT. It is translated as CASTAIGRANEKLFF.

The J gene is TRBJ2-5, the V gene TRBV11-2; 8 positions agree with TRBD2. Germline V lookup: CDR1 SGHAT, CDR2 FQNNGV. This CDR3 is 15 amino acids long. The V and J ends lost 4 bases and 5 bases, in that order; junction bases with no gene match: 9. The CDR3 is CASSSRQRGLETQYF. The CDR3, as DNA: TGTGCCAGCAGCTCCCGTCAGCGGGGGCTGGAGACCCAGTACTTC.

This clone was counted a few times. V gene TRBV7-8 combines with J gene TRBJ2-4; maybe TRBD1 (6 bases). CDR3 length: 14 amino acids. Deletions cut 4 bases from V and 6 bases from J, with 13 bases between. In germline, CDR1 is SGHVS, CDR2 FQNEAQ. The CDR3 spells CASSSKQGRNIQYF. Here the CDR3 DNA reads TGTGCCAGCAGCTCCAAACAGGGTAGAAACATTCAGTACTTC.

CDR3 DNA: TGTGCCAGCAGCTTAGCCGGGACTACCAACTACGAGCAGTACTTC. It is translated as CASSLAGTTNYEQYF. The gene calls are TRBV7-6 and TRBJ2-7; TRBD2 matches at 7 bases. The germline V gene encodes CDR1 SGHVS and CDR2 FNYEAQ. The V gene end was trimmed by 0 bases and the J gene end by 3 bases; junction bases not matched to a gene: 5. The CDR3 is 15 amino acids.

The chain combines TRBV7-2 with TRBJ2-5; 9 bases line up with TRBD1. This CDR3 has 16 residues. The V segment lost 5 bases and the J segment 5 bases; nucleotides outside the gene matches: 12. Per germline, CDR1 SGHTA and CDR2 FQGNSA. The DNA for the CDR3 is TGTGCCAGCAGCGCCAGGGGACAGGGACGGGTGGAGACCCAGTACTTC. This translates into CASSARGQGRVETQYF.

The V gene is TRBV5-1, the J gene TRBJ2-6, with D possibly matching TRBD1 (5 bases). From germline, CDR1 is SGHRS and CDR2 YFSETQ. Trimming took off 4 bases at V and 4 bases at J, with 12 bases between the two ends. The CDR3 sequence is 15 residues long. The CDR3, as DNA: TGCGCCAGCAGCGTCGACAGCTCCGGGGCCAACGTCCTGACTTTC. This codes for CASSVDSSGANVLTF.

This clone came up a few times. The CDR3 region has the DNA TGTGCCAGCACCTACTACCCCGGAATGGAGCAGTACTTC. Translation gives CASTYYPGMEQYF. This rearrangement joins TRBV27 to TRBJ2-7; D is undetermined. Germline V gene sequence: CDR1 MNHEY, CDR2 SMNVEV (reference sequence). The CDR3 loop spans 13 amino acids. V was trimmed by 7 bases and J by 7 bases, leaving 17 bases between them.

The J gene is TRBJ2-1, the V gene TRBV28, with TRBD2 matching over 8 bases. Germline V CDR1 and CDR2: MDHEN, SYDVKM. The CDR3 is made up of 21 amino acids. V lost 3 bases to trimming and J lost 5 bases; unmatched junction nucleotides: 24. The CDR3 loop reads CASSLRRGLAGLASEDNEQFF. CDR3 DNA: TGTGCCAGCAGTTTGAGAAGGGGTCTAGCGGGCTTAGCTTCGGAGGACAATGAGCAGTTCTTC.

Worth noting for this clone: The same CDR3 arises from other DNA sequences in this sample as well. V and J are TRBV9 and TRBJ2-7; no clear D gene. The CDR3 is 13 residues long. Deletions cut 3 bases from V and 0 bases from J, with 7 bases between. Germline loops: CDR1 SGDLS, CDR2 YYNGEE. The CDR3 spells CASSAGSSYEQYF. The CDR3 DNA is TGTGCCAGCAGCGCCGGTAGCTCCTACGAGCAGTACTTC.

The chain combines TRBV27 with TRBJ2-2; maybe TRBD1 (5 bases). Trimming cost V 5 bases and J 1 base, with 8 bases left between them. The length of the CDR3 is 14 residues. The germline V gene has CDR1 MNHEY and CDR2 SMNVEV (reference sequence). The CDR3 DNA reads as TGTGCCAGCAGTCTGACAGAGAACACCGGGGAGCTGTTTTTT. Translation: CASSLTENTGELFF.

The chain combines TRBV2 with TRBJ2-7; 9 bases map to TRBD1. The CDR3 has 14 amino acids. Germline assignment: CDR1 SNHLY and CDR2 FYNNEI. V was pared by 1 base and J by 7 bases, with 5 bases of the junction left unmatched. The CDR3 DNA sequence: TGTGCCAGCAGTGAAGGGTGGACAGGGGAAGAGCAGTACTTC. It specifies CASSEGWTGEEQYF.

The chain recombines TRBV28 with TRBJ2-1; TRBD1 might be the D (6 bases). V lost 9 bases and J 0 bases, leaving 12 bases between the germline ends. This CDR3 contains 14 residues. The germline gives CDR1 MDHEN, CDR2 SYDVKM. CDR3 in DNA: TGTGCCAGTCGACAGGCGAGCTCCTACAATGAGCAGTTCTTC. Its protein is CASRQASSYNEQFF.

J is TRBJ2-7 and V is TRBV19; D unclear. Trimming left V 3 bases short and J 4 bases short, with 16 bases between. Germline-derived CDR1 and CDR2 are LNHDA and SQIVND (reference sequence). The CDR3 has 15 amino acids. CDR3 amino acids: CASSIFPGSLYEQYF. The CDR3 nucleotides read TGTGCCAGTAGTATCTTTCCAGGCTCCTTGTACGAGCAGTACTTC. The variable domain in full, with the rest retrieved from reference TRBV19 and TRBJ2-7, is DGGITQSPKYLFRKEGQNVTLSCEQNLNHDAMYWYRQDPGQGLRLIYYSQIVNDFQKGDIAEGYSVSREKKESFPLTVTSAQKNPTAFYLCASSIFPGSLYEQYFGPGTRLTVT.

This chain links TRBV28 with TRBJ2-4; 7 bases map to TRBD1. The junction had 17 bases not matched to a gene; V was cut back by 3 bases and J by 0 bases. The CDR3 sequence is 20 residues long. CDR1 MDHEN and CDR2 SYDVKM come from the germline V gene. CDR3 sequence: CASSFPARTGHAIAKNIQYF. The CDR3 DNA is TGTGCCAGCAGTTTCCCAGCAAGGACAGGCCATGCCATAGCCAAAAACATTCAGTACTTC.

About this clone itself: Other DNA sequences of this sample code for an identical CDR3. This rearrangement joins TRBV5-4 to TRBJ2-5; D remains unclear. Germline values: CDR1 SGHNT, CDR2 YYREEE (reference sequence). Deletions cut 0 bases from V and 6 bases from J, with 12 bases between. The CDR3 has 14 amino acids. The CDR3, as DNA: TGTGCCAGCAGCTTGGGGGCCTCACAGAAGACCCAGTACTTC. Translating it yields CASSLGASQKTQYF.

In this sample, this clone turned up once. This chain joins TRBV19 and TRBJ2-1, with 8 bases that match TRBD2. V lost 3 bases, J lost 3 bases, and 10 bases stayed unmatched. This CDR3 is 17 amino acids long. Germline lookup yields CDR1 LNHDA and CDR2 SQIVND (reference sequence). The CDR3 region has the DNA TGTGCCAGTAGTATGGACGGGGTAGCGGGGATCTACAATGAGCAGTTCTTC. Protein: CASSMDGVAGIYNEQFF.